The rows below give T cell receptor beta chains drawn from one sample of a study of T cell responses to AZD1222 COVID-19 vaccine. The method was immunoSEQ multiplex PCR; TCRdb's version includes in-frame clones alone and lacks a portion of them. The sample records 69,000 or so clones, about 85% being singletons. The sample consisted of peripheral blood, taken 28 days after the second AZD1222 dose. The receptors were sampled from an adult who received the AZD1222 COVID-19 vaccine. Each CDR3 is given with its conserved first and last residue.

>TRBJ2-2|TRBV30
CAWSPQDGGELFF
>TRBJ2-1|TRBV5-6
CASSLGPGNEQFF
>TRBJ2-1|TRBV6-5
CASSYGSGRAGDEQFF
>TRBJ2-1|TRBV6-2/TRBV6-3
CASSYSGTSGHEQFF
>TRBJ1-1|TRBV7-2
CASSPTRTEAFF
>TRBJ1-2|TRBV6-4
CASSPGQLYGYTF
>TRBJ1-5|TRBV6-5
CASSYSPWAARLHF
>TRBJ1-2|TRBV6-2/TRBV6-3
CASSKGKGIPKNYGYTF
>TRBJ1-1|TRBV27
CASSPLGTPRKYTEAFF
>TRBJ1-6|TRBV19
CASSRSHSPLHF
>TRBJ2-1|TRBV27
CASSWDSGWWNEQFF
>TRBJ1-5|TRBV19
CASSRDTIQPQHF
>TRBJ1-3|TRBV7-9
CASSLAGLAGNTIYF
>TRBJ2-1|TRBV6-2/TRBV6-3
CASSKAGVANEQFF
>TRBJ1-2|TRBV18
CASSPPGQGFLANYGYTF
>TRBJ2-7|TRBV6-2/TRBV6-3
CASSYSGGTSYEQYF
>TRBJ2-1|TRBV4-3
CASSQDYAGGPNSEFF
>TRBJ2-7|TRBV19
CASSIGTSLSYEQYF
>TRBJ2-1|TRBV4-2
CASSQDSKKGLQEQFF
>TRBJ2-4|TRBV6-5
CASSTGNIQYF
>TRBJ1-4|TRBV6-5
CASTVVTREKLFF
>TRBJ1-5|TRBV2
CASSLRTGVNQPQHF
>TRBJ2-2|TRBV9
CASPRREAFRNTGELFF
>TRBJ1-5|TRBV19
CASSITGWKSNQPQHF
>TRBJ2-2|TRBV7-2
CASSLGSANTGELFF
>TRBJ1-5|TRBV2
CASKRRQGDNQPQHF
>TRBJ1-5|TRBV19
CASSRRGQGKNQPQHF
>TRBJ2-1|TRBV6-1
CASSEALAGGGEQFF
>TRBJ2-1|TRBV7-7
CASSLRQVSYNEQFF
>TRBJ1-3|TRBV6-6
CASRDPGSSGNTIYF
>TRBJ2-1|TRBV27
CASSLAGQGGFEQFF
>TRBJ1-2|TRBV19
CASMTGGGYTF
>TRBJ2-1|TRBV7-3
CASSLISGGAYNEQFF